One sample yielded the 26 T cell receptor beta chains listed below, sequenced in a study of immune evolution from preneoplasia to lung adenocarcinoma. Clones were sequenced by immunoSEQ multiplex PCR, and TCRdb holds only the in-frame ones, with some missing. There are several thousand clones in the sample; 76% occur only once, and approximately 12% lies in the top ten. The sample consisted of FFPE minimally invasive lung adenocarcinoma tissue. These receptors originate from a person in their 70s with lung adenocarcinoma.

The gene calls are TRBV6-5 and TRBJ1-2; D unclear. The V end lost 6 bases, the J end lost 7 bases, and 12 bases lay between the germline ends. This CDR3 has 12 amino acids. Per the germline V gene, CDR1 is MNHEY and CDR2 is SVGAGI. CDR3 region: CASRKRPAGYTF. CDR3 DNA: TGTGCCAGCAGAAAAAGACCTGCTGGCTACACCTTC.

This clone occurred once. This chain uses TRBV5-1 with TRBJ1-2; 7 bases are shared with TRBD1. After removal of 4 bases from V and 8 bases from J, the junction contained 11 bases not matched to a gene. The CDR3 extends over 14 amino acids. CDR1 SGHRS and CDR2 YFSETQ come from the germline V gene. The CDR3 loop reads CASSEDRTGRGYTF. CDR3 in DNA: TGCGCCAGCAGCGAGGACAGGACGGGTCGGGGCTACACCTTC.

This clone was recorded only once. The J gene is TRBJ2-1, the V gene TRBV14; maybe TRBD2 (6 bases). Trimming removed 4 bases from V and 0 bases from J, with 10 bases in between. This CDR3 region has 15 residues. CDR1 is SGHDN, CDR2 FVKESK, per germline. The CDR3 is CASSPGVGSYNEQFF. CDR3 DNA sequence: TGTGCCAGCAGCCCGGGGGTTGGCTCCTACAATGAGCAGTTCTTC.

This clone was found once. The genes are TRBV19 and TRBJ2-2; TRBD2 might be the D (6 bases). This CDR3 has 14 residues. In germline, CDR1 is LNHDA, CDR2 SQIVND (reference sequence). Trimming stripped 6 bases from V and 2 bases from J, with 10 bases between. The CDR3 spells CASSPDYNTGELFF. CDR3 DNA sequence: TGTGCCAGTAGCCCGGACTATAACACCGGGGAGCTGTTTTTT. The full variable domain, completed using reference TRBV19 and TRBJ2-2, is DGGITQSPKYLFRKEGQNVTLSCEQNLNHDAMYWYRQDPGQGLRLIYYSQIVNDFQKGDIAEGYSVSREKKESFPLTVTSAQKNPTAFYLCASSPDYNTGELFFGEGSRLTVL.

The chain uses TRBV30 and TRBJ2-2; 7 nucleotides align to TRBD1. Germline CDR1 reads GTSNPN; CDR2 reads SVGIG (reference sequence). J lost 6 bases, V lost 3 bases, and 4 bases had no gene match. The CDR3 loop spans 13 amino acids. Here the CDR3 reads CAWRKQGSGELFF. The CDR3 bases are TGTGCCTGGAGGAAACAGGGGTCCGGGGAGCTGTTTTTT. Full variable domain (rest looked up from reference TRBV30 and TRBJ2-2): SQTIHQWPATLVQPVGSPLSLECTVEGTSNPNLYWYRQAAGRGLQLLFYSVGIGQISSEVPQNLSASRPQDRQFILSSKKLLLSDSGFYLCAWRKQGSGELFFGEGSRLTVL.

The chain couples TRBV7-3 to TRBJ2-5, with 12 bases that match TRBD2. CDR1 and CDR2 (germline): SGHTA, FQGTGA. V shed 4 bases and J 5 bases; nucleotides not matched to a gene: 8. This CDR3 spans 16 amino acids. The DNA for the CDR3 is TGTGCCAGCAGCTCAGGACTAGCGGGGAGGGGGGAGACCCAGTACTTC. It is translated as CASSSGLAGRGETQYF.

The chain employs TRBV28 and TRBJ2-7; D is possibly TRBD1 (6 bases). V was cut by 6 bases and J by 2 bases, with 17 bases left in between. This CDR3 has 15 amino acids. CDR1 and CDR2 (germline): MDHEN, SYDVKM. The DNA for the CDR3 is TGTGCCAGCAGCAACCCTGAACAGGGAGCCTACGAGCAGTACTTC. It specifies CASSNPEQGAYEQYF. The variable domain in full, with the rest retrieved from reference TRBV28 and TRBJ2-7, is DVKVTQSSRYLVKRTGEKVFLECVQDMDHENMFWYRQDPGLGLRLIYFSYDVKMKEKGDIPEGYSVSREKKERFSLILESASTNQTSMYLCASSNPEQGAYEQYFGPGTRLTVT.

The chain is built from TRBV7-2 and TRBJ2-7, with 9 positions matching TRBD1. Germline V lookup: CDR1 SGHTA, CDR2 FQGNSA. The J segment lost 0 bases and the V segment lost 2 bases, leaving 8 bases of the junction unmatched. The CDR3 totals 17 residues. CDR3 in amino acids: CASSLPGTGTISYEQYF. CDR3 coding DNA: TGTGCCAGCAGCTTACCCGGGACAGGGACCATCTCCTACGAGCAGTACTTC.

V and J are TRBV7-9 and TRBJ2-4; 9 positions agree with TRBD2. With V trimmed by 4 bases and J by 7 bases, 5 bases remained unmatched. This CDR3 region has 14 residues. Germline CDR1 SEHNR, CDR2 FQNEAQ (reference sequence). The CDR3 spells CASSSLAGGNIQYF. DNA of the CDR3: TGTGCCAGCAGCTCCCTTGCGGGGGGGAACATTCAGTACTTC.

The V call is TRBV28, the J call TRBJ2-7, with a tentative D call TRBD1 (6 bases). This CDR3 has 13 residues. V dropped 5 bases and J dropped 3 bases, with 11 bases sitting between them. Germline V gene data show CDR1 as MDHEN and CDR2 as SYDVKM. DNA for the CDR3: TGTGCCAGCAGTCAATTACAGGGCTACGAGCAGTACTTC. Its protein product is CASSQLQGYEQYF.

Only one count was recorded for this clone. The chain combines TRBV5-1 with TRBJ2-3, with a weak D call TRBD2 (6 bases). The CDR3 totals 15 residues. The germline CDR1 and CDR2 sequences are SGHRS and YFSETQ. Trimming took 2 bases from V and 2 from J, leaving 12 bases between them. In DNA form, the CDR3 reads TGCGCCAGCAGCTTAGGGCGGGGACTCACAGATACGCAGTATTTT. Translated, it gives CASSLGRGLTDTQYF.

This CDR3 reads CASSYSPPGSVQYF. CDR3 nucleotide sequence: TGTGCCAGCAGTTACTCACCCCCAGGGAGTGTGCAGTACTTC. This rearrangement joins TRBV6-5 to TRBJ2-5, with D perhaps matching TRBD1 or TRBD2 (5 bases each). Germline V lookup: CDR1 MNHEY, CDR2 SVGAGI. The CDR3 totals 14 residues. Between the trimmed V and J ends, which lost 0 bases and 11 bases, there was a span of 16 bases.

The table lists this clone with a count of one. The J gene is TRBJ2-1, the V gene TRBV2; 7 bases map to TRBD1. Per germline, CDR1 SNHLY and CDR2 FYNNEI. V lost 6 bases to trimming and J lost 5 bases; unmatched junction nucleotides: 4. CDR3 length equals 13 residues. The CDR3 DNA reads TGTGCCAGCAGGAGTACAGGGGACAATGAGCAGTTCTTC. Translation: CASRSTGDNEQFF.

This clone was recorded only once. This chain uses TRBV6-6 with TRBJ1-5, with TRBD1 matching 8 bases. The CDR3 has 14 residues. The germline V gene encodes CDR1 MNHNY and CDR2 SVGAGI (reference sequence). Trimming removed 6 bases from V and 5 bases from J; junction bases left unmatched: 6. CDR3 DNA sequence: TGTGCCAGCAGCTGGCAGGGGGCCCATCAGCCCCAGCATTTT. Amino acid sequence: CASSWQGAHQPQHF.

This clone was recorded a few times. This chain joins TRBV19 and TRBJ2-2; 7 positions agree with TRBD1. J gave up 4 bases and V 8 bases, and 10 bases lay outside the gene matches. The CDR3 runs to 15 residues. Per germline, CDR1 LNHDA and CDR2 SQIVND (reference sequence). In nucleotides, the CDR3 is TGTGCCAGTGGAACCTTGGACAGGTCCACCGGGGAGCTGTTTTTT. It codes for CASGTLDRSTGELFF.

This rearrangement joins TRBV7-9 to TRBJ2-2; D may be TRBD1 (6 bases). Germline V gives CDR1 SEHNR, CDR2 FQNEAQ (reference sequence). The CDR3 is 14 residues long. The V end was cut by 5 bases, the J end by 7 bases, with 14 bases between. Written as DNA, the CDR3 is TGTGCCAGCAGCCCGCAACAGGGTTTCGGGGAGCTGTTTTTT. Translation: CASSPQQGFGELFF.

The genes are TRBV14 and TRBJ2-1; D uncertain. This CDR3 comprises 14 residues. Per germline, CDR1 SGHDN and CDR2 FVKESK. Between the trimmed V and J ends, which lost 0 bases and 9 bases, there was a span of 12 bases. The CDR3: CASSQEVNWGEQFF. CDR3 nucleotide sequence: TGTGCCAGCAGCCAAGAAGTAAACTGGGGTGAGCAGTTCTTC. The full variable domain, completed using reference TRBV14 and TRBJ2-1, is EAGVTQFPSHSVIEKGQTVTLRCDPISGHDNLYWYRRVMGKEIKFLLHFVKESKQDESGMPNNRFLAERTGGTYSTLKVQPAELEDSGVYFCASSQEVNWGEQFFGPGTRLTVL.

This chain connects TRBV20-1 to TRBJ2-5; D gene uncertain. V was cut by 3 bases and J by 5 bases, with 7 bases left in between. Per the germline V gene, CDR1 is DFQATT and CDR2 is SNEGSKA (reference sequence). This CDR3 comprises 11 residues. The CDR3 DNA reads as TGCAGTGCTAGTCACTGGGAGACCCAGTACTTC. Its protein product is CSASHWETQYF.

V is TRBV6-5 and J is TRBJ1-2, with TRBD1 identical over 8 bases. CDR1 is MNHEY and CDR2 is SVGAGI in the germline V gene. This CDR3 region has 13 residues. With V trimmed by 7 bases and J by 3 bases, 4 bases remained unmatched. The CDR3 nucleotides read TGTGCCAGCATTGGGGGACAGGACTATGGCTACACCTTC. Protein product: CASIGGQDYGYTF.

This clone has just one count. This rearrangement joins TRBV11-2 to TRBJ2-2, with D perhaps matching TRBD2 (6 bases). CDR3 length equals 17 residues. Germline CDR1 is SGHAT and CDR2 is FQNNGV. V lost 2 bases and J 4 bases, leaving 17 bases between the germline ends. The CDR3 region has the DNA TGTGCCAGCAGCTTACGGGTCGCTGGAGGGCGCACCGGGGAGCTGTTTTTT. Translation: CASSLRVAGGRTGELFF.

The chain uses TRBV5-1 and TRBJ2-3, with TRBD2 identical over 14 bases. CDR3 length: 18 residues. Germline V gene data show CDR1 as SGHRS and CDR2 as YFSETQ. J was trimmed by 3 bases and V by 4 bases; bases with no gene match: 10. CDR3 loop: CASSTGTSGGLFTDTQYF. The CDR3 DNA is TGCGCCAGCAGCACAGGGACTAGCGGGGGACTCTTTACAGATACGCAGTATTTT.

The chain employs TRBV9 and TRBJ2-2; D uncertain. Trimming stripped 3 bases from V and 3 bases from J, with 3 bases between. CDR1 and CDR2 (germline): SGDLS, YYNGEE. The CDR3 is 12 amino acids. The DNA for the CDR3 is TGTGCCAGCAGCGCGGACACCGGGGAGCTGTTTTTT. Its protein product is CASSADTGELFF.

This clone has only a few counts. The chain couples TRBV6-1 to TRBJ1-1; D is unclear. Germline V gene sequence: CDR1 MNHNS, CDR2 SASEGT. This CDR3 contains 11 residues. Trimming took 3 bases from V and 6 from J, leaving 5 bases between them. CDR3 amino acids: CASSDVSEAFF. The CDR3 DNA follows: TGTGCCAGCAGTGATGTATCTGAAGCTTTCTTT.

This clone came up a few times. The chain joins TRBV5-6 to TRBJ2-7; 12 nucleotides agree with TRBD2. In germline, CDR1 is SGHDT, CDR2 YYEEEE. V lost 0 bases to trimming and J lost 6 bases; unmatched junction nucleotides: 4. The CDR3 has 15 residues. For the CDR3, the DNA is TGTGCCAGCAGCTTGGTTCTAGCGGGAGGGGGCGAGCAGTACTTC. Its protein is CASSLVLAGGGEQYF.

The CDR3 DNA sequence: TGTGCCAGTACAGGGGCTCCTAACGAGCAGTACTTC. Protein: CASTGAPNEQYF. The chain carries TRBV6-1 and TRBJ2-7, with 7 bases identical to TRBD1. Per the germline V gene, CDR1 is MNHNS and CDR2 is SASEGT. Losses at the gene ends were 9 bases for V and 5 bases for J; bases not matched to a gene: 7. This CDR3 region has 12 residues.

Turning to this clone: Other nucleotide sequences in the sample specify the same CDR3. The chain links TRBV20-1 to TRBJ2-3, with unresolved D. V was shortened by 5 bases and J by 2 bases, with 5 bases between the two germline ends. The V gene's germline CDR1 is DFQATT and CDR2 SNEGSKA (reference sequence). CDR3 length: 11 amino acids. DNA for the CDR3: TGCAGTGCTTCTCACACAGATACGCAGTATTTT. Protein product: CSASHTDTQYF.